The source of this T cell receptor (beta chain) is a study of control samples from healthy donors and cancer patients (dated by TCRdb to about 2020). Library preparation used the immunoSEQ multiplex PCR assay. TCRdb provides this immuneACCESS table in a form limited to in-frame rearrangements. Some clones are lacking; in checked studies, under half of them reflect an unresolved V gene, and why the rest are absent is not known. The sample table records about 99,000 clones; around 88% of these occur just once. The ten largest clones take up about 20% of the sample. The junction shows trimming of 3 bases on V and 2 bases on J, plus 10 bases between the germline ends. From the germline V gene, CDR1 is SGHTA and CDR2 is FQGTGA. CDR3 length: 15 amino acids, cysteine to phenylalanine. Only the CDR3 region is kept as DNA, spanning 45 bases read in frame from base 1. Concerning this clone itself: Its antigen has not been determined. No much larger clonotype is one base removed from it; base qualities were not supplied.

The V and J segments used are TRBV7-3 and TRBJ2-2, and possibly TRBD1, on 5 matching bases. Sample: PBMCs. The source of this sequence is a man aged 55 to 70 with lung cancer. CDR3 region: CASSFTGVNTGELFF. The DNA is TGTGCCAGCAGCTTCACAGGAGTTAACACCGGGGAGCTGTTTTTT. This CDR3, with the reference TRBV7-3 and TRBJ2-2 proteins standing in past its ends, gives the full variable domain GAGVSQTPSNKVTEKGKYVELRCDPISGHTALYWYRQSLGQGPEFLIYFQGTGAADDSGLPNDRFFAVRPEGSVSTLKIQRTERGDSAVYLCASSFTGVNTGELFFGEGSRLTVL.